Listed here are 11 T cell receptor beta chains from one sample, sequenced in a study of T cells in women clearing cervical HPV infection. TCRdb keeps only in-frame clones here, not all; method: immunoSEQ multiplex PCR. Its clone listing holds 40,000 to 45,000 clones. The specimen sequenced was blood buffy coat. These TCRs come from a woman between 18 and 70 years old with a cervical HPV16 infection that either progressed to CIN3+ or cleared (not recorded which).

Comment on this clone: The read is 3 residues too short to cover the CDR3 end, so that end is filled in from the germline J gene. The rearrangement uses TRBV4-2 and TRBJ2-7, with a possible D match to TRBD2 (5 bases). Germline V gene sequence: CDR1 LGHNA, CDR2 YNFKEQ. The CDR3 loop spans 15 amino acids. V lost 1 base and J 3 bases, leaving 13 bases between the germline ends. The covered CDR3 bases are TGTGCCAGCAGCCAAGGAGCGGAAGAATTCTACGAG. Protein: CASSQGAEEFYE. The entire CDR3 protein reads CASSQGAEEFYEQYF.

A word on this clone: The read stops 3 residues short of the end of the CDR3; the missing end is completed from the germline J gene. This chain joins TRBV20-1 and TRBJ1-2; maybe TRBD1 (5 bases). This CDR3 is 13 amino acids long. Germline V gene lookup returns CDR1 DFQATT and CDR2 SNEGSKA (reference sequence). The CDR3: CSARDWGGGGYTF. CDR3 bases read: TGCAGTGCTAGAGATTGGGGGGGTGGGGGC.

As concerns this clone: Sequencing ends 3 residues short of the CDR3 end; the germline J gene provides the rest. This chain joins TRBV7-2 and TRBJ1-2; D remains unclear. CDR3 length equals 13 residues. Germline V gene data show CDR1 as SGHTA and CDR2 as FQGNSA. The CDR3 loop reads CASSLNYYNDYTF. The sequenced CDR3 bases are TGTGCCAGCAGCTTAAACTATTACAATGAC.

On this clone: The read is 3 residues too short to cover the CDR3 end, so that end is filled in from the germline J gene. The chain recombines TRBV5-6 with TRBJ2-7; D call uncertain. Germline CDR1 and CDR2: SGHDT and YYEEEE. V gave up 4 bases and J gave up 4 bases, with 18 bases separating them. The CDR3 covers 15 residues. The sequenced CDR3 bases are TGTGCCAGCAGCCCCCCCTCCCGTACTACTTACGAG. Its protein is CASSPPSRTTYE. The whole CDR3 sequence is CASSPPSRTTYEQYF.

Of note for this clone: The read ends 3 residues shy of where the CDR3 ends; the end is completed using the germline J gene. The chain recombines TRBV5-1 with TRBJ2-2; 7 bases align to TRBD2. CDR3 size: 17 residues. J lost 3 bases, V lost 2 bases, and 10 bases had no gene match. The germline gives CDR1 SGHRS, CDR2 YFSETQ. The CDR3 DNA, read in part, is TGCGCCAGCAGCTTCGGCCGTGGACTAGGGCACACCGGGGAG. Translated: CASSFGRGLGHTGE. The entire CDR3 reads CASSFGRGLGHTGELFF.

Remarks on this clone: The read is 3 residues too short to cover the CDR3 end, so that end is filled in from the germline J gene. V and J are TRBV20-1 and TRBJ2-5; 9 bases are a match to TRBD2. Germline CDR1 and CDR2: DFQATT and SNEGSKA (reference sequence). This CDR3 is 15 amino acids long. V lost 6 bases and J lost 2; bases outside the gene matches: 10. CDR3 DNA, as far as it was read: TGCAGTGCCCGAGGGGGTGCGGGAGGGCAAGAGACC. Translated, it gives CSARGGAGGQET. The full CDR3 is CSARGGAGGQETQYF.

Comments on this clone: The missing CDR3 end, 3 residues past where the read stops, is filled in from the germline J gene. The chain recombines TRBV20-1 with TRBJ2-2, with D uncertain. The germline V and J ends were trimmed by 1 base and 5 bases, with 11 bases remaining between them. CDR3 length: 14 amino acids. Looked up from germline, CDR1 is DFQATT and CDR2 is SNEGSKA (reference sequence). CDR3 region: CSARGELGTGELFF. The sequenced CDR3 bases are TGCAGTGCTAGAGGAGAATTAGGGACCGGGGAG.

Concerning this clone: Read coverage stops 3 residues before the CDR3 terminus; the germline J gene supplies the remainder. The chain uses TRBV30 and TRBJ1-2, with D possibly being TRBD1 (6 bases). Trimming left V 5 bases short and J 3 bases short, with 19 bases between. The CDR3 is made up of 15 amino acids. CDR1 and CDR2 from the germline V gene are GTSNPN and SVGIG (reference sequence). The DNA read from the CDR3 is TGTGCCTGGGGGGACACCCTCCTTCCAGACTATGGC. Residues: CAWGDTLLPDYG. The whole CDR3 protein reads CAWGDTLLPDYGYTF.

As to this clone: Read data end 3 residues before the CDR3 end; the end is taken from the germline J gene. The J gene is TRBJ1-1, the V gene TRBV20-1, with TRBD1 as a possible D gene (5 bases). This CDR3 has 16 amino acids. Trimming removed 4 bases at V and 2 bases at J, with 20 bases between. Germline V lookup: CDR1 DFQATT, CDR2 SNEGSKA (reference sequence). CDR3 amino acids: CSATVGVGQYNTEAFF. The sequenced part of the CDR3 DNA is TGCAGTGCTACGGTTGGGGTGGGGCAGTACAACACTGAA.

In regard to this clone: The DNA ends 3 residues before the CDR3 does, and the rest of the CDR3 is filled in from the germline J gene. The chain is built from TRBV18 and TRBJ2-7, with 7 positions matching TRBD1. V lost 4 bases and J lost 5; bases outside the gene matches: 14. This CDR3 spans 16 amino acids. Per germline, CDR1 KGHSH and CDR2 LQKENI. CDR3 DNA, as far as it was read: TGTGCCAGCTCACTATCAAACAGGGGCTGGGGAGACGAG. Its protein product is CASSLSNRGWGDE. The full CDR3 is CASSLSNRGWGDEQYF.

On this clone: The read terminates 3 residues before the CDR3 end, so the remaining end is supplied by the germline J gene. The chain has TRBV11-2 and TRBJ2-7; no reliable D call. The CDR3 is 15 amino acids. In germline, CDR1 is SGHAT, CDR2 FQNNGV. Trimming left V 0 bases short and J 0 bases short, with 9 bases between. The covered CDR3 bases are TGTGCCAGCAGCTTAGAAGGGTCCCCCTCCTACGAG. It specifies CASSLEGSPSYE. The entire CDR3 is CASSLEGSPSYEQYF. The full variable domain, rest sourced from reference TRBV11-2 and TRBJ2-7, is EAGVAQSPRYKIIEKRQSVAFWCNPISGHATLYWYQQILGQGPKLLIQFQNNGVVDDSQLPKDRFSAERLKGVDSTLKIQPAKLEDSAVYLCASSLEGSPSYEQYFGPGTRLTVT.